Each of the 17 T cell receptor beta chains below was sequenced from the same sample in a study of blood T cell repertoires in COVID-19. Profiling relied on immunoSEQ multiplex PCR, and the TCRdb table lists in-frame clones only, not all of them. Of more than 200,000 clones in the sample, approximately 84% are singletons; the top ten hold about 4.1%. Sequencing was performed on peripheral blood. All receptors derive from a man aged 50-59 years with acute or convalescent COVID-19.

J is TRBJ1-4 and V is TRBV15, with D perhaps matching TRBD1 (5 bases). Trimming cost V 3 bases and J 6 bases, with 23 bases left between them. Germline CDR1 LNHNV, CDR2 YYDKDF (reference sequence). This CDR3 region has 18 residues. The CDR3 loop reads CATSRLPRFAQGDEKLFF. The CDR3 nucleotides are TGTGCCACCAGCAGGCTCCCCAGGTTCGCACAAGGGGATGAAAAACTGTTTTTT.

The CDR3 DNA reads as TGTGCCAGCAGAACTAGCGGGGGTGAGACCCAGTACTTC. Its translation is CASRTSGGETQYF. The chain employs TRBV12-3 or TRBV12-4 and TRBJ2-5, with 11 bases matching TRBD2. V lost 6 bases, J lost 5 bases, and 2 bases stayed unmatched. This CDR3 is built from 13 residues.

V gene TRBV2 combines with J gene TRBJ1-2; TRBD1 might be the D (6 bases). This CDR3 comprises 15 residues. Germline CDR1 reads SNHLY; CDR2 reads FYNNEI. V was shortened by 6 bases and J by 0 bases, with 14 bases between the two germline ends. DNA for the CDR3: TGTGCCAGCAGGCCCGGACAGTCGGCTAACTATGGCTACACCTTC. Protein sequence: CASRPGQSANYGYTF. Full variable domain (missing parts from reference TRBV2 and TRBJ1-2): EPEVTQTPSHQVTQMGQEVILRCVPISNHLYFYWYRQILGQKVEFLVSFYNNEISEKSEIFDDQFSVERPDGSNFTLKIRSTKLEDSAMYFCASRPGQSANYGYTFGSGTRLTVV.

The rearrangement joins TRBV7-2 to TRBJ2-7; 9 bases match TRBD1. The germline V gene has CDR1 SGHTA and CDR2 FQGNSA. The CDR3 runs to 15 residues. Trimming at V came to 5 bases and at J to 4 bases, leaving 9 bases not matched to a gene. The CDR3 sequence: CASSTGQGRMYEQYF. The DNA of the CDR3 is TGTGCCAGCAGCACGGGACAGGGAAGGATGTACGAGCAGTACTTC.

This chain joins TRBV5-1 and TRBJ1-1; 7 nucleotides agree with TRBD1. Germline V lookup: CDR1 SGHRS, CDR2 YFSETQ. Trimming took 1 base from V and 1 from J; bases not matched to a gene: 4. The CDR3 contains 15 residues. DNA of the CDR3: TGCGCCAGCAGCTTGAGTGGGACAGCGAACACTGAAGCTTTCTTT. Amino acid sequence: CASSLSGTANTEAFF.

The V and J genes are TRBV19 and TRBJ1-2; D might be TRBD1 (6 bases). The V end lost 6 bases, the J end lost 8 bases, and 16 bases lay between the germline ends. Germline-derived CDR1 and CDR2 are LNHDA and SQIVND (reference sequence). The CDR3 length is 13 residues. CDR3 in amino acids: CASRLGAAEGYTF. The CDR3 nucleotides read TGTGCCAGTAGGCTGGGGGCTGCGGAGGGCTACACCTTC.

The chain is built from TRBV19 and TRBJ1-5; no firm D call. Germline CDR1 LNHDA, CDR2 SQIVND (reference sequence). With 4 bases removed from V and 1 base from J, the gap between germline ends came to 5 bases. The CDR3 runs 13 residues. The CDR3 DNA is TGTGCCAGTAGTAGCCAGAGCAATCAGCCCCAGCATTTT. As protein: CASSSQSNQPQHF.

The rearrangement joins TRBV3-1 (or the pseudogene TRBV3-2) to TRBJ1-4; D is undetermined. The CDR3 covers 11 residues. Trimming cost V 5 bases and J 7 bases, with 5 bases left between them. CDR1 LGHDT and CDR2 YNNKEL come from the germline V gene (reference sequence). CDR3: CASSELEKLFF. CDR3 in DNA: TGTGCCAGCAGCGAGCTTGAAAAACTGTTTTTT.

The CDR3: CASSQGDRASYGYTF. The DNA for the CDR3 is TGTGCCAGCAGCCAAGGGGACAGGGCCAGCTATGGCTACACCTTC. V gene TRBV3-1 (or the pseudogene TRBV3-2) combines with J gene TRBJ1-2; 9 bases fit TRBD1. V lost 1 base to trimming and J lost 4 bases; unmatched junction nucleotides: 4. This CDR3 comprises 15 residues. The germline V gene has CDR1 LGHDT and CDR2 YNNKEL (reference sequence).

This chain uses TRBV2 with TRBJ1-2; tentative D call: TRBD1 (6 bases). Germline V gives CDR1 SNHLY, CDR2 FYNNEI. Trimming took 4 bases from V and 4 from J, leaving 13 bases between them. The CDR3 totals 14 residues. DNA for the CDR3: TGTGCCAGCAGTGCCCAGGGACAAACCTATGGCTACACCTTC. Protein sequence: CASSAQGQTYGYTF.

V gene TRBV11-3 combines with J gene TRBJ2-2, with TRBD1 matching 8 bases. The CDR3 has 15 residues. With V trimmed by 1 base and J by 5 bases, 3 bases remained unmatched. From germline, CDR1 is SGHNT and CDR2 YENEEA. CDR3 bases: TGTGCCAGCAGCTTAGGGACAGGGAGAACCGGGGAGCTGTTTTTT. It translates to CASSLGTGRTGELFF.

This chain links TRBV18 with TRBJ2-5, with 9 bases identical to TRBD2. V gave up 6 bases and J gave up 2 bases; unmatched junction bases: 4. Germline V lookup: CDR1 KGHSH, CDR2 LQKENI. The CDR3 runs 14 residues. The CDR3 protein is CASSTSGGQETQYF. The CDR3 DNA reads TGTGCCAGCTCGACCAGCGGGGGGCAAGAGACCCAGTACTTC.

This chain joins TRBV2 and TRBJ1-2, with 9 bases matching TRBD1. The germline V gene encodes CDR1 SNHLY and CDR2 FYNNEI. The CDR3 runs to 14 residues. Unmatched junction bases numbered 8, after V lost 7 bases and J lost 5 bases. CDR3 residues: CASTSAGTGYGYTF. As DNA, the CDR3 is TGTGCCAGCACCTCCGCCGGGACAGGGTATGGCTACACCTTC.

The chain links TRBV6-2 or TRBV6-3 to TRBJ2-5; D gene unclear. This CDR3 comprises 13 residues. V dropped 2 bases and J dropped 4 bases, with 8 bases sitting between them. Germline-derived CDR1 and CDR2 are MNHEY and SVGEGT. The CDR3, as DNA: TGTGCCAGCAGTTACCCCCCCCGAGAGACCCAGTACTTC. It translates to CASSYPPRETQYF.

J is TRBJ2-1 and V is TRBV7-3; D is perhaps TRBD2 (5 bases). The CDR3 runs to 14 residues. Between the trimmed V and J ends, which lost 5 bases and 7 bases, there was a span of 15 bases. Per germline, CDR1 SGHTA and CDR2 FQGTGA. The CDR3 loop reads CASSPFGGLNEQFF. In nucleotides, the CDR3 is TGTGCCAGCAGCCCTTTTGGCGGGTTGAATGAGCAGTTCTTC.

The gene calls are TRBV10-1 and TRBJ2-7; 10 bases fit TRBD1. Germline-derived CDR1 and CDR2 are WNHNN and SYGVQD (reference sequence). Trimming cost V 3 bases and J 6 bases; bases outside gene matches: 5. This CDR3 is 14 amino acids long. CDR3 loop: CASSDRTGGSEQYF. In DNA, the CDR3 is TGCGCCAGCAGTGATCGGACAGGGGGGAGCGAGCAGTACTTC.

The genes are TRBV2 and TRBJ1-1; D is possibly TRBD1 (6 bases). The CDR3 contains 15 residues. The germline V gene has CDR1 SNHLY and CDR2 FYNNEI. V lost 7 bases, J lost 2 bases, and 17 bases lay in between. CDR3 nucleotides: TGTGCCAGCAACTCGGGACACTCTATAAACACTGAAGCTTTCTTT. Encoded protein: CASNSGHSINTEAFF.